This T cell receptor beta chain was retrieved from a study of shared clonotypes between healthy human individuals (dated by TCRdb to about 2020). Regarding the study in general: A few men and a couple of women, aged 18 to 49 years, made up the cohort. Libraries were prepared and TCR repertoires were sequenced by different laboratories using diverse techniques, in order to increase sequencing depth and limit assay-specific biases. Each donor's leukapheresis produced roughly between about 0.8 and 8.9 billion PBMCs. Per donor, three plates each were used for CD4 naive and CD4 memory, two for CD8 naive, and one for CD8 memory. Blood TCR repertoires of a handful of healthy adults were deeply sequenced to estimate repertoire size and the extent of clonotype sharing between individuals. Here is what the overall study found, with its caveats: Only blood was sampled, and tissue TCR repertoires likely differ from those in blood. Pairwise subsampling led to the expectation that sequencing depth would affect the degree of clonotype sharing among donors. Compared with non-shared clonotypes, clonotypes shared by all four sorted-subset donors had higher generation probabilities. Sharing across a few donors was observed for approximately 5% of naive CD4, less than 4% of naive CD8, 2% to 2.5% of memory CD4, and roughly 0.4% of memory CD8 clonotypes. Naive subsets generally had larger estimated clonotype richness than memory subsets. Incomplete sequencing was indicated by rarefaction of sorted-subset datasets, despite the large sequencing depth. The genetic and exposure-history diversity represented was limited by the small number of donors.

TCR CDR3 regions were amplified from genomic DNA by multiplex PCR using the deep immunoSEQ assay. Extracted genomic DNA from each cell subset was distributed evenly across all wells of several immunoSEQ 96-well plates, and each plate was treated as a replicate. For sorted subsets, each replicate PCR was loaded with about 200 ng genomic DNA, equivalent to about 30,000 T cell genomes. Purified libraries were quantified with a Qubit 3.0 fluorometer, sized on a Bioanalyzer 2100, and re-quantified with the KAPA Library Quantification kit. A separate single-read 150-cycle Illumina NextSeq 550 flow cell was used to sequence each immunoSEQ 96-well plate. The published analysis was carried out like this. Because only junctional sequences without quality scores were contained in the immunoSEQ output, filtering matching that applied to full-length reads could not be performed. To assign V/J genes and CDR3, sequences were annotated using PyIR, a Python wrapper for IgBLAST v1.9, with IMGT germline references. Reads with weak V/J assignments (E-value above 1e-6), missing CDR3, stop codons, out-of-frame junctions, or ambiguous translated residues were removed. V3J clonotypes were defined by identical inferred V gene, J gene, and CDR3 amino acid sequence. Percentage overlap between repertoires was calculated by dividing the number of shared unique clonotypes by the size of the smaller repertoire. Repertoire richness was assessed with RTK rarefaction, the Chao1 estimator, and Recon v2.1 estimates of unobserved clonotypes. Generation probabilities were computed with OLGA for all TCRbeta clonotypes obtained by the gDNA method from several donors. TCRdb re-hosts the immuneACCESS table, in-frame sequences only. Its copies lack some clones; in the studies checked, an unresolved V gene accounts for under half of them, and the cause for the rest is not known. D and trimming were read from the DNA, whereas the V and J calls and clone size are those reported in that table. Within this sample are around 1.5 million clones, with around 98% of them counted one time only. Of the sample, 0.4% to 0.55% is held by the ten largest clones.

The donors were healthy, HIV-negative adults who had no recently reported acute infections or vaccinations. Only Caucasian adults living in Nashville, Tennessee, USA were represented among the donors. CD4+ T cells were enriched through magnetic negative selection, after which naive cells were positively selected on CD45RA and the remaining negative fraction served as the memory subset. Blood was collected by leukapheresis, and PBMCs were isolated by Ficoll-Histopaque density gradient centrifugation and then cryopreserved in liquid nitrogen vapor phase. Analytical flow cytometry was used to check the purity and quantity of every magnetically sorted T cell population. From each sorted fraction, genomic DNA was isolated and quantified by UV absorbance on a Nanodrop 2000c. CDR1 and CDR2, looked up from the germline V gene (reference sequence), are LNHNV and YYDKDF. Inclusive of the bounding cysteine and phenylalanine, the CDR3 is 16 residues long. Just the 48-base CDR3 DNA is kept, in frame starting at base 1. Ends trimmed: V by 0 bases, J by 2 bases; bases unmatched to a gene: 6.

About this clone: Its binding antigen is unknown. No much larger clone exists at a distance of one base, and base qualities are not known.

The TCR sequence derives from a man younger than 45 in good health. Sequencing was done on a sample of naive CD4+ T cells sorted from blood. The cell subset or site label corresponds to: CD45RA+ positively selected. The V and J segments used are TRBV15 and TRBJ2-7; the central 8 bases match TRBD2. The CDR3 is CATSRDFDGRAYEQYF. The DNA sequence is given as TGTGCCACCAGCAGAGATTTTGACGGGAGGGCCTACGAGCAGTACTTC.